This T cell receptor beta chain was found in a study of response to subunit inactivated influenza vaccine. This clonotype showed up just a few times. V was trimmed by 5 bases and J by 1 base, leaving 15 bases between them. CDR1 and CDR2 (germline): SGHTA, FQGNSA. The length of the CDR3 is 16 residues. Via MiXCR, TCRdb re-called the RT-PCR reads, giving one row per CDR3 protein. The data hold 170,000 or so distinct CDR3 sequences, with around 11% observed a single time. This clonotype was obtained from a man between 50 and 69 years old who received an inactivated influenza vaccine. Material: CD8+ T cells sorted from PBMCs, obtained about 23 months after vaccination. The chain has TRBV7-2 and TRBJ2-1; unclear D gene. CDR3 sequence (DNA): TGTGCCAGCAGCACCCATTGGGCTAGTTCCTACAATGAGCAGTTCTTC. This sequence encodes CASSTHWASSYNEQFF.